This T cell receptor (beta chain) was retrieved from a study of blood T cells in healthy people across ages. A second PCR, run for roughly 7 to 11 cycles, used a sample-barcoded 5' primer plus a J-beta primer mix. TCRdb re-analysed the 5' RACE reads in MiXCR, keeping a single row per CDR3 protein. The repertoire holds some 1.6 million distinct CDR3 sequences, about 31% seen once, with approximately 10% in the top ten. This clonotype has a handful of counts. Sequenced: blood. This clonotype originated in a woman under 40 in good health.

The CDR3: CASSQRTGLEQYF. CDR3 DNA sequence: TGTGCCAGCAGTCAACGGACAGGCTTGGAGCAGTACTTC. This chain connects TRBV27 to TRBJ2-7; 7 bases align to TRBD1. Germline V CDR1 and CDR2: MNHEY, SMNVEV (reference sequence). The junction had 8 bases not matched to a gene; V was cut back by 5 bases and J by 7 bases. CDR3 length: 13 amino acids.